This section outlines one T cell receptor beta chain sequence together with its context. The antigen this receptor binds is unknown. The input lacks base qualities; no much larger clone sits a single base away. The data stem from a study of cytomegalovirus exposure and HLA in healthy donors (dated by TCRdb to 2017 to 2019). Notes on the research overall: In an earlier analysis of under 600 of the donors, roughly 300 Gb of sequence data and some 100 million unique TCR beta sequences from 180 million or so T cells were reported. Typing coverage varied by locus: 629-630 donors for A, B, C, DRB1 and DQB1; approximately 520 for DQA1; more than 600 for DPA1; approximately 470 for DPB1. To study patterns of TCR occurrence, a later analysis re-analyzed previously published TCR beta repertoires from 666 donors and added high-resolution HLA genotyping. Rather than using new phenotypic data, the later analysis identified candidate immune exposures from TCR beta sequences and from how often those sequences occurred across donors. Across 398 genotyped donors of the cohort, an average of about 240,000 unique TCR beta nucleotide sequences per donor were sequenced, and around 20% of those sequences were non-productive. About 280 gigabases of sequencing data and approximately 93 million unique TCR sequences were included in an early release covering roughly 700 HLA-typed donors. Several DR-DQ haplotypes were treated as single units for association and clustering because of strong linkage in the cohort. A separate validation cohort of about 110 different subjects was used in addition to the approximately 700-subject first cohort. A later genetic analysis took genome-wide SNP genotypes for about 60% of the roughly 670 donors and used that subset as a discovery cohort. To predict cytomegalovirus infection status, the study combined high-throughput TCR immunosequencing, statistical association of individual TCRs with disease status, and machine learning. All discovery cohort repertoires had been generated using a single sequencing platform. Both class I and class II loci were covered by HLA typing, at four-digit resolution. The study used immunosequencing to profile the T cell repertoires of hundreds of subjects and linked those repertoires to cytomegalovirus serostatus. Alongside the repertoire data, information on donor age, sex, ethnicity and CMV serostatus was compiled. The study aimed to test whether signatures of past pathogen exposure could be identified by cataloging public T cell receptors. Of the 398 genotyped donors, roughly 80% fell in the genetic ancestry cluster associated with self-reported Caucasian donors. An earlier analysis of roughly 580 of the donors used high-throughput TCR beta sequencing to judge whether each TCR beta V gene segment behaved as functional or pseudogenic. Here is what the overall study found, with its caveats: The classifier was reported to diagnose cytomegalovirus status with high specificity and sensitivity in both the original and validation cohorts. Correlated functional status among segregating V segments might reflect linkage disequilibrium, but an unknown experimental factor could not be ruled out. When HLA alleles, especially DR and DQ, strongly co-occurred, attributing TCR associations to individual alleles was difficult. The only immune exposure information available for the cohort was CMV serostatus. In this cohort, only TCR beta chains were sequenced, and detectable features were limited by the absence of alpha or paired-chain data. According to a later genetic analysis, donors in an Asian-associated ancestry cluster had fewer N-insertions in productive TCRs than the approximately 650-donor mean. In a later analysis, HLA-associated TCR beta chains showed more clonal expansion and lower generation probabilities than non-associated chains that were equally common. In a later analysis, most CMV-associated TCR beta chains were found to appear HLA-restricted, with HLA associations seemingly driven largely by CMV exposure. A group of highly shared sequence variants was considered likely to be a technical artifact of the sequencing pipeline. Sequencing depth was assumed to be roughly uniform across donors in the presence/absence analyses, though that assumption may not hold. A later genetic analysis associated a missense DCLRE1C variant with V-gene and J-gene trimming of TCR beta chains, and an independent cohort replicated the association. While some public TCRs were present in many individuals, most TCR sequences turned up only very rarely across donors. Because HLA typing was unavailable for some donors at each locus, only the typed subset was used in association tests. In an earlier analysis of 587 of the donors, most TCR beta V segments appeared in productive rearrangements about 90% or about 30% of the time, broadly matching IMGT annotations. The authors suggested that the approach could potentially be extended to other disease states and immunological phenotypes. In a later analysis, TCR association rates were found to vary across HLA loci, with the most associated TCRs seen for DRB1 alleles and the fewest for HLA-C alleles. The earlier analysis of almost 600 of the donors excluded roughly 17 rarely observed V segments, including chromosome 9 orphons, because counts were too low. A further reported finding was that TCR beta sequences accurately predicted the HLA-A and HLA-B alleles for most subjects in the first cohort. In the study, around 150 TCR beta chains were listed as associated with cytomegalovirus. Three of the identified cytomegalovirus-associated TCR beta chains were confirmed in vitro to be specific for cytomegalovirus antigens. A later analysis reported that several top co-occurrence clusters appeared linked to parvovirus B19, influenza, CMV and Epstein-Barr virus. In a later analysis, about 16,000 TCR beta sequences were associated with specific HLA alleles at a false discovery rate of 0.05.

Library prep was done by the immunoSEQ multiplex PCR assay. A mixture of 60 forward primers for TCR Vbeta segments and 13 reverse primers for TCR Jbeta segments was used in the multiplex PCR. A multiplex PCR assay on genomic DNA amplified the CDR3 region of rearranged TCR beta genes. Amplified TCR beta libraries were sequenced as 87-base-pair reads on the Illumina HiSeq System. The study's own analysis went as follows. In a later analysis, roughly 80 million unique TCR beta chains were counted across the 650 to 700 repertoires, and approximately 11 million of these chains were shared by at least two donors. Raw reads were error-corrected and collapsed into unique sequences by a nearest-neighbor algorithm in which closely related sequences were merged to remove PCR and sequencing errors. Alignment of CDR3 sequences to IMGT reference sequences was used to assign V, D and J gene segments. For a sequence to be retained, a match of at least six nucleotides was required to both a V gene segment and a J gene segment. A rearrangement was called productive if the CDR3 had no stop codons and remained in frame with V and J, and every other rearrangement was called non-productive. CDR3 was defined by IMGT convention, running from the second conserved V-encoded cysteine to the conserved J-encoded phenylalanine. In an earlier analysis of roughly 610 of the donors, sequences lacking an unambiguous match to a single V gene segment were excluded. In an earlier analysis of approximately 590 of the donors, a V segment was called functional when productive rearrangements were above 56.7%, and segregating when the standard deviation between donors exceeded 5%. A statistical classification framework was developed to diagnose cytomegalovirus status using the catalog of TCR beta chain sequences. In a later analysis, V and J genes were assigned by comparing TCR nucleotide sequences against IMGT/GENE-DB human TR gene sequences. In a later analysis, CDR3 sequences and most-parsimonious VDJ recombination scenarios were assigned using the TCRdist pipeline. In a later analysis, each TCR beta chain was defined by its CDR3 amino acid sequence together with its V-gene family, and reads lacking a unique V-gene family were excluded. To address suspected cross-contamination and a sequencing artifact, a later analysis removed some 620 highly shared, low-generation-probability nucleotide sequences. For each public chain, a later analysis derived a clonal expansion index from normalized ranks of inferred template counts within each repertoire. In a later analysis, generation probabilities were computed with a VDJ recombination model fitted to out-of-frame rearrangements, and the resulting probabilities were checked against IGoR. In a later analysis, TCR-TCR, TCR-HLA and TCR-CMV co-occurrence was scored with hypergeometric tests, and a repertoire-size bias correction was applied to TCR pairs. A later analysis estimated false discovery rates by permuting HLA or CMV assignments 20 times. A later analysis grouped co-occurring TCRs with DBSCAN, adding TCRdist sequence similarity when clustering within HLA-allele-positive subsets. Repertoires with fewer than 30,000 or more than 120,000 public chains, plus five repertoires with anomalous nucleotide sharing, were excluded from co-occurrence clustering. TCRdb holds this immuneACCESS table with in-frame rearrangements only. Some clones are missing; in checked studies, unresolved V genes explain under half, and the rest has no known cause. The DNA gave D and trimming, while V, J and clone size come from that table. The sample table holds 130,000 or so clones, of which 65% to 80% were seen once. The top ten clones comprise less than 2% of the sample.

The cohort comprised around 700 healthy bone marrow donors. At the time of sampling, all cohort members were nominally healthy, though unrecorded immune exposures were likely present. The donor was CMV seronegative and was included in the group of approximately 350 seronegative cohort members. Each donor provided a peripheral blood sample, and peripheral blood mononuclear cells were used for TCR beta sequencing. The Qiagen DNeasy Blood Extraction Kit was used to extract genomic DNA from the blood cell samples. The sequencing sample was made of PBMCs. The receptor was isolated from a woman under 30 in good health and CMV-seronegative.

The DNA reads as follows: TGTGCCAGCAGCCACCCCACAGCAGTAAACACTGAAGCTTTCTTT. The resulting protein is CASSHPTAVNTEAFF. The rearrangement joined TRBV7-9 to TRBJ1-1; the D segment cannot be called with confidence. Reading from cysteine to phenylalanine, the CDR3 counts 15 amino acids. Only the CDR3 DNA stays, 45 bases, in frame from base 1. In the germline V gene (reference sequence), CDR1 corresponds to SEHNR and CDR2 to FQNEAQ. V drops 5 bases and J drops 2 bases, leaving 15 bases in between. The variable domain in full, with residues beyond the CDR3 obtained from the reference TRBV7-9 and TRBJ1-1 genes, is DTGVSQNPRHKITKRGQNVTFRCDPISEHNRLYWYRQTLGQGPEFLTYFQNEAQLEKSRLLSDRFSAERPKGSFSTLEIQRTEQGDSAMYLCASSHPTAVNTEAFFGQGTRLTVV.